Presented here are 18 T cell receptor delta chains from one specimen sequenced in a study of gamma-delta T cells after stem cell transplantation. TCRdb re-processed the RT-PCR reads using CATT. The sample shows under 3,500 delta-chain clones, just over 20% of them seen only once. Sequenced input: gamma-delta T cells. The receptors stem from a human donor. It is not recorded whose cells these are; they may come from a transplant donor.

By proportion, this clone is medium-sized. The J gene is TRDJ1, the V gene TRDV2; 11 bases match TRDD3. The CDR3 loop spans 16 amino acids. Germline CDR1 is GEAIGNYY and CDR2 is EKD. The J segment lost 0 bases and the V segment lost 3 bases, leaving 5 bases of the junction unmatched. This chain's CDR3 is CACDYAGGYYTDKLIF. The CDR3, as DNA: TGTGCCTGTGACTACGCTGGGGGATACTACACCGATAAACTCATCTTT.

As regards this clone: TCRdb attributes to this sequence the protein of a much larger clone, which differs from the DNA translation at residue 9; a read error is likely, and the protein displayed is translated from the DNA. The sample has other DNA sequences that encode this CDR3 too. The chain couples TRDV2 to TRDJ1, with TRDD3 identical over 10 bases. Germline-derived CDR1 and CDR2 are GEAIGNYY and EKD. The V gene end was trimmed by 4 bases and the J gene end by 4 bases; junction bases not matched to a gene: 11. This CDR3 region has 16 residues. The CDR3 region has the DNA TGTGCCTGTGAACCTCTGGGGGATAGTTCATACGATAAACTCATCTTT. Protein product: CACEPLGDSSYDKLIF.

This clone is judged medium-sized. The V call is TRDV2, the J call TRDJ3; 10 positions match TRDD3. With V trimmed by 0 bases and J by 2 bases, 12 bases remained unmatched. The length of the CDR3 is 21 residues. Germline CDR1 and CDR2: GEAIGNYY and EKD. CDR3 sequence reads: CACDTLGDTGHGTWDTRQMFF. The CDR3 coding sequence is TGTGCCTGTGACACCTTGGGGGATACAGGGCACGGGACCTGGGACACCCGACAGATGTTTTTC.

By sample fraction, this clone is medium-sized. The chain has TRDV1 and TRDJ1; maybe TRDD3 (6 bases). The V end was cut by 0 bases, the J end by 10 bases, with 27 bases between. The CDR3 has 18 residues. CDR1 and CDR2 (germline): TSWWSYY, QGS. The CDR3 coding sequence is TGTGCTCTTGGGGAACTAAATGTACAGCCTACTCCCACTGGGAGACTCATCTTT. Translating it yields CALGELNVQPTPTGRLIF.

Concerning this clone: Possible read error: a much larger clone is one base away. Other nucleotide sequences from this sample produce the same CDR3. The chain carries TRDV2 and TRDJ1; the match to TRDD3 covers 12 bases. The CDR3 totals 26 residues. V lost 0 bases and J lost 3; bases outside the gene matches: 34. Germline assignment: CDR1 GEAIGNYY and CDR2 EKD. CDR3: CACDTNFLRELTMTGGYPHSADKLIF. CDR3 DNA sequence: TGTGCCTGTGACACCAACTTCCTACGAGAACTCACTATGACTGGGGGATACCCCCATAGCGCCGATAAACTCATCTTT.

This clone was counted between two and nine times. CDR3 nucleotide sequence: TGTGCCTCACGAACTTCCACCGATAAACTCATCTTT. Its translation: CASRTSTDKLIF. The rearrangement joins TRDV3 to TRDJ1, with D unresolved. The CDR3 is made up of 12 amino acids. CDR1 is TVYSNPD and CDR2 is GDNSRS in the germline V gene (reference sequence). V lost 4 bases and J lost 1, with 10 bases in between.

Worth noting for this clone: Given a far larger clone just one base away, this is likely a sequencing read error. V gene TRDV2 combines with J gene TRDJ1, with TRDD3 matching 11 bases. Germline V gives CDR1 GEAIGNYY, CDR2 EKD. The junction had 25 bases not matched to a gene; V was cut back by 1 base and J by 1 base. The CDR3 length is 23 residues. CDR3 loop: CACDTVRDWGIIGGSPCTDKLIF. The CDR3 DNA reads TGTGCCTGTGACACGGTGCGGGACTGGGGGATAATCGGGGGGTCGCCGTGCACCGATAAACTCATCTTT.

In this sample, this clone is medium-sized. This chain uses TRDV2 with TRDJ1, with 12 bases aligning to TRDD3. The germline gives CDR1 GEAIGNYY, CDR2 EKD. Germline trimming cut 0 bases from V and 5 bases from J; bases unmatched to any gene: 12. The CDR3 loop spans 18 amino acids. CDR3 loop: CACDTGHFLGDTPDKLIF. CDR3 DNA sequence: TGTGCCTGTGACACCGGCCACTTTCTGGGGGATACGCCGGATAAACTCATCTTT.

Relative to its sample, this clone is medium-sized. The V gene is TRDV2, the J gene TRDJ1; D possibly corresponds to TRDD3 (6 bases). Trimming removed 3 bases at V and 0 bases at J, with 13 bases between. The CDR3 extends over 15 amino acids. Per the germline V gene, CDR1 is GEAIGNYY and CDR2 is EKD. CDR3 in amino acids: CACDLLGPYTDKLIF. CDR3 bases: TGTGCCTGTGACTTGCTGGGGCCGTACACCGATAAACTCATCTTT.

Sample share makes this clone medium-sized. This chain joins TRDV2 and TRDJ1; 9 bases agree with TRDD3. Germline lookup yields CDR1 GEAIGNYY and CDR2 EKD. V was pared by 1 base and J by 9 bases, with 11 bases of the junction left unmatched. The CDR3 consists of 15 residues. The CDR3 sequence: CACDTVGVGDMQLIF. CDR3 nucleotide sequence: TGTGCCTGTGACACTGTAGGCGTGGGGGATATGCAACTCATCTTT.

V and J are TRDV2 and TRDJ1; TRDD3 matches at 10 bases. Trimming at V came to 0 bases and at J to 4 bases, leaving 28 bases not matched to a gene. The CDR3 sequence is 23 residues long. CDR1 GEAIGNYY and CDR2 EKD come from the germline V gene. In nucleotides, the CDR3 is TGTGCCTGTGACACCGTGTCCTTGCCGCGGGGGGGATACGTCGGGGCTTACATCGATAAACTCATCTTT. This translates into CACDTVSLPRGGYVGAYIDKLIF.

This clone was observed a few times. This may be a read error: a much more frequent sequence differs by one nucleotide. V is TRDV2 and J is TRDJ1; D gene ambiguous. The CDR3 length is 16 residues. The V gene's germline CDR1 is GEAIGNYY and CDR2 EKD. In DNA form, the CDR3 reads TGTGCCCGTGACGCCGTCGGGGCCTTGTACACCGATAAACTCATCTTT. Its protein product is CARDAVGALYTDKLIF.

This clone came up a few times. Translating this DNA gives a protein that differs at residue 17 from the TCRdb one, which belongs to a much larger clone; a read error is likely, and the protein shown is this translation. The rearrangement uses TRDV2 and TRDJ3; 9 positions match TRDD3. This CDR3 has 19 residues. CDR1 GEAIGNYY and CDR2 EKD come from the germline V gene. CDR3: CACDTAGGILPWDTRQVFF. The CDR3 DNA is TGTGCCTGTGACACCGCGGGGGGGATACTCCCCTGGGACACCCGACAGGTGTTTTTC.

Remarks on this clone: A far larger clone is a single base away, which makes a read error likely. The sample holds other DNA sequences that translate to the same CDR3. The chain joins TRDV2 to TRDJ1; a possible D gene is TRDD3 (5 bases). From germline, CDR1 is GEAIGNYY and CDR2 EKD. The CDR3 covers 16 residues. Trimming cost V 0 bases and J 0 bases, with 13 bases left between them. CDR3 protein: CACDTVGELYTDKLIF. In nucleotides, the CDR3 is TGTGCCTGTGACACCGTCGGGGAGCTGTACACCGATAAACTCATCTTT.

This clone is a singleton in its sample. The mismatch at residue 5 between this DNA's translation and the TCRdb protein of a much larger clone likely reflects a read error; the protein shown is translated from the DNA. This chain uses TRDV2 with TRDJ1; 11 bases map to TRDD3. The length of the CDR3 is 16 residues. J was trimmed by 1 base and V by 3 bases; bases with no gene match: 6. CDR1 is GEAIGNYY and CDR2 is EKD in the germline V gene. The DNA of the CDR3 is TGTGCCTGTGACGCGGTGGGGGATACGCGCACCGATAAACTCATCTTT. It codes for CACDAVGDTRTDKLIF.

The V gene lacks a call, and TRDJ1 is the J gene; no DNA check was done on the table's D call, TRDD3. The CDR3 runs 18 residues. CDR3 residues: CASLGDYGEGLGTDKLIF. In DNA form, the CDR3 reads TGTGCCTCACTGGGGGACTATGGGGAAGGGTTAGGCACCGATAAACTCATCTTT.

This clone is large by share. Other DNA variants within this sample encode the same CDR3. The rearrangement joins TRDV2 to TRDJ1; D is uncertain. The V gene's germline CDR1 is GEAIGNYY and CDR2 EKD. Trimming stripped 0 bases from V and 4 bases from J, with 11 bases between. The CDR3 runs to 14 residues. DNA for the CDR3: TGTGCCTGTGACACCTTGGGTAACCTCGATAAACTCATCTTT. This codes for CACDTLGNLDKLIF.

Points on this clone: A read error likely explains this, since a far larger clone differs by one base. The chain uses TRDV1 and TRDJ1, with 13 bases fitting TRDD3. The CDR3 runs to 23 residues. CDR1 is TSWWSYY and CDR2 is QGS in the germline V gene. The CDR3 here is CALGERLHSTGGYEFEPTDKPIF. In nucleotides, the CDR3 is TGTGCTCTTGGGGAAAGGTTACACTCGACTGGGGGATACGAGTTTGAACCCACCGATAAACCCATCTTT.